A single sample gave rise to the 18 T cell receptor beta chains below, sequenced in a study of Ad26.COV2.S vaccination and SARS-CoV-2 variants. The treatment: 15 to 20 received Ad26.COV2.S at low or high dose, single or two shots; 5 received placebo; per-sample allocation not given. It was on day 63 after the first vaccine or placebo injection that samples were taken. Generated by immunoSEQ multiplex PCR, the TCRdb table keeps only in-frame clones and is missing some. The sample has around 370,000 clones, roughly 84% seen once. The specimen was peripheral blood, collected in a trial of Ad26.COV2.S vaccine versus placebo. The source of these receptors is a person aged 18-65 years who received the Ad26.COV2.S COVID-19 vaccine or a placebo.

The chain carries TRBV11-2 and TRBJ2-1, with D maybe TRBD1 (6 bases). The germline CDR1 and CDR2 sequences are SGHAT and FQNNGV. Trimming removed 6 bases at V and 6 bases at J, with 15 bases between. The CDR3 runs to 14 residues. CDR3 bases: TGTGCCAGCAGGGGGGCAGGGTCGGTCAATGAGCAGTTCTTC. It encodes CASRGAGSVNEQFF.

The rearrangement links TRBV7-2 to TRBJ1-2, with D maybe TRBD1 (5 bases). This CDR3 contains 14 residues. CDR1 is SGHTA, CDR2 FQGNSA, per germline. V was shortened by 3 bases and J by 1 base, with 9 bases between the two germline ends. The CDR3 loop is CASSFVQGNYGYTF. As DNA, the CDR3 is TGTGCCAGCAGCTTCGTCCAGGGTAACTATGGCTACACCTTC. Filled out from reference TRBV7-2 and TRBJ1-2, the complete variable domain reads GAGVSQSPSNKVTEKGKDVELRCDPISGHTALYWYRQSLGQGLEFLIYFQGNSAPDKSGLPSDRFSAERTGGSVSTLTIQRTQQEDSAVYLCASSFVQGNYGYTFGSGTRLTVV.

In this sample, this clone turned up once. CDR3 in amino acids: CASSDGTANTEAFF. The DNA of the CDR3 is TGTGCCAGCAGCGATGGGACTGCGAACACTGAAGCTTTCTTT. This chain joins TRBV6-2 or TRBV6-3 and TRBJ1-1; D is perhaps TRBD1 (5 bases). V was cut by 6 bases and J by 1 base, with 12 bases left in between. The germline V gene encodes CDR1 MNHEY and CDR2 SVGEGT. CDR3 length equals 14 residues.

This clone appeared a few times. The chain's CDR3 is CATSSPGIGQPQHF. CDR3 coding DNA: TGTGCCACCAGCTCCCCAGGAATTGGCCAGCCCCAGCATTTT. This chain connects TRBV15 to TRBJ1-5; D gene uncertain. V was cut by 5 bases and J by 7 bases, with 15 bases left in between. The CDR3 extends over 14 amino acids. Germline V gives CDR1 LNHNV, CDR2 YYDKDF (reference sequence). Full variable domain (outside the CDR3, taken from reference TRBV15 and TRBJ1-5): DAMVIQNPRYQVTQFGKPVTLSCSQTLNHNVMYWYQQKSSQAPKLLFHYYDKDFNNEADTPDNFQSRRPNTSFCFLDIRSPGLGDTAMYLCATSSPGIGQPQHFGDGTRLSIL.

The V call is TRBV5-1, the J call TRBJ1-2; D might be TRBD1 (6 bases). Germline CDR1 reads SGHRS; CDR2 reads YFSETQ. There are 14 residues in the CDR3. The V gene lost 0 bases and the J gene lost 4 bases, with 10 bases spanning the gap. This CDR3 is CASSLGGQTYGYTF. As DNA, the CDR3 is TGCGCCAGCAGCTTGGGAGGACAGACCTATGGCTACACCTTC. The full variable domain, its missing parts supplied by reference TRBV5-1 and TRBJ1-2, is KAGVTQTPRYLIKTRGQQVTLSCSPISGHRSVSWYQQTPGQGLQFLFEYFSETQRNKGNFPGRFSGRQFSNSRSEMNVSTLELGDSALYLCASSLGGQTYGYTFGSGTRLTVV.

In its sample, this clone was seen once. The rearrangement links TRBV18 to TRBJ2-1; the D is unclear. Germline assignment: CDR1 KGHSH and CDR2 LQKENI. V was pared by 3 bases and J by 10 bases, with 7 bases between. The CDR3 spans 11 residues. The CDR3 coding sequence is TGTGCCAGCTCACCGGGAAGCGAGCAGTTCTTC. Translating it yields CASSPGSEQFF. Full variable domain (missing parts from reference TRBV18 and TRBJ2-1): NAGVMQNPRHLVRRRGQEARLRCSPMKGHSHVYWYRQLPEEGLKFMVYLQKENIIDESGMPKERFSAEFPKEGPSILRIQQVVRGDSAAYFCASSPGSEQFFGPGTRLTVL.

The V call is TRBV30, the J call TRBJ1-1; D gene ambiguous. Deletions cut 0 bases from V and 10 bases from J, with 9 bases between. CDR3 size: 11 residues. Germline CDR1 reads GTSNPN; CDR2 reads SVGIG (reference sequence). This chain's CDR3 is CAWSVGAGAFF. As DNA, the CDR3 is TGTGCCTGGAGTGTGGGCGCGGGAGCTTTCTTT.

On this clone itself: Different DNA sequences within this sample yield the same CDR3. The chain links TRBV18 to TRBJ1-5; D is ambiguous. CDR1 KGHSH and CDR2 LQKENI come from the germline V gene. This CDR3 is 13 amino acids long. V was pared by 2 bases and J by 0 bases, with 2 bases between. CDR3: CASSPGSNQPQHF. DNA of the CDR3: TGTGCCAGCTCACCAGGTAGCAATCAGCCCCAGCATTTT.

The chain carries TRBV9 and TRBJ1-2, with 9 bases matching TRBD1. Germline CDR1 is SGDLS and CDR2 is YYNGEE. V dropped 2 bases and J dropped 0; count of bases not matched to a gene: 5. The CDR3 spans 16 residues. CDR3 residues: CASSVGQGVANYGYTF. CDR3 sequence (DNA): TGTGCCAGCAGCGTGGGACAGGGAGTAGCTAACTATGGCTACACCTTC.

The chain combines TRBV5-1 with TRBJ2-2, with TRBD1 as a possible D gene (6 bases). This CDR3 is built from 14 residues. V was cut by 0 bases and J by 4 bases, with 7 bases left in between. In germline, CDR1 is SGHRS, CDR2 YFSETQ. CDR3 in amino acids: CASSLAQGTGELFF. In DNA form, the CDR3 reads TGCGCCAGCAGCTTGGCACAGGGCACCGGGGAGCTGTTTTTT.

This chain connects TRBV2 to TRBJ1-5; D not certain. CDR1 SNHLY and CDR2 FYNNEI come from the germline V gene. V lost 2 bases and J lost 5, with 10 bases in between. CDR3 length equals 14 residues. CDR3 sequence (DNA): TGTGCCAGCAGTGAAAGGGCACTCTATCAGCCCCAGCATTTT. It yields the protein CASSERALYQPQHF.

The V and J genes are TRBV4-3 and TRBJ2-7; no definite D call. The CDR3 has 13 amino acids. The V gene lost 1 base and the J gene lost 0 bases, with 4 bases spanning the gap. In germline, CDR1 is LGHNA, CDR2 YSLEER. The CDR3 loop reads CASSQAISYEQYF. CDR3 DNA sequence: TGCGCCAGCAGCCAAGCCATCTCCTACGAGCAGTACTTC.

J is TRBJ1-3 and V is TRBV5-1; 7 bases are shared with TRBD1. After removal of 3 bases from V and 7 bases from J, the junction contained 10 bases not matched to a gene. The CDR3 sequence is 15 residues long. The germline CDR1 and CDR2 sequences are SGHRS and YFSETQ. The CDR3 DNA reads TGCGCCAGCAGCTCATCTCGGGACAGCGGTAACACCATATATTTT. This sequence encodes CASSSSRDSGNTIYF.

This chain links TRBV7-2 with TRBJ1-5; 7 nucleotides line up with TRBD1. The CDR3 extends over 15 amino acids. J was trimmed by 4 bases and V by 2 bases; bases with no gene match: 5. Germline values: CDR1 SGHTA, CDR2 FQGNSA. This chain's CDR3 is CASSLQGGLNQPQHF. The CDR3 DNA is TGTGCCAGCAGCTTACAAGGGGGCCTTAATCAGCCCCAGCATTTT.

This clone came up a few times. This sequence joins TRBV6-5 and TRBJ1-5; D gene uncertain. The length of the CDR3 is 14 residues. The ends were cut back, 8 bases at V and 1 base at J, with 12 bases in the middle. Germline lookup yields CDR1 MNHEY and CDR2 SVGAGI. CDR3 coding DNA: TGTGCCAGCCGGTTAAGAGGGAGCAATCAGCCCCAGCATTTT. It encodes CASRLRGSNQPQHF.

V and J are TRBV5-1 and TRBJ2-2; D might be TRBD1 or TRBD2, each matching 5 bases. The germline V gene has CDR1 SGHRS and CDR2 YFSETQ. CDR3 length: 14 residues. V lost 7 bases and J lost 3, with 13 bases in between. The chain's CDR3 is CASELTGHTGELFF. In DNA form, the CDR3 reads TGCGCCAGCGAGCTAACGGGGCACACCGGGGAGCTGTTTTTT.

The chain recombines TRBV27 with TRBJ2-7; the match to TRBD1 covers 8 bases. This CDR3 is built from 14 residues. CDR1 and CDR2 (germline): MNHEY, SMNVEV (reference sequence). V trimming: 3 bases; J trimming: 4 bases; junction bases outside the gene matches: 5. CDR3 coding DNA: TGTGCCAGCAGTTTTTGGGACAGGACATACGAGCAGTACTTC. It yields the protein CASSFWDRTYEQYF.

This chain joins TRBV18 and TRBJ2-7, with D possibly called TRBD1 or TRBD2 (5 bases each). The V gene lost 2 bases and the J gene lost 2 bases, with 10 bases spanning the gap. CDR1 and CDR2 (germline): KGHSH, LQKENI. The CDR3 sequence is 14 residues long. This CDR3 reads CASSPTGAPYEQYF. The CDR3 nucleotides read TGTGCCAGCTCACCAACCGGGGCCCCCTACGAGCAGTACTTC.